This is a list of T cell receptor beta chains from one sample in a study of CD8+CD57+ T cells in acquired aplastic anemia. TCRdb analysed the reads with MiXCR anew, one entry per CDR3 protein. The table includes a few hundred thousand distinct CDR3 sequences, 55% to 60% detected once. Sequenced input: sorted CD4+, CD8+, or CD8+CD57+ T cells (not recorded which) from PBMCs. These receptors were taken from a human donor with severe aplastic anemia or a healthy control (not recorded which). Both conserved end residues are part of each CDR3. A D gene is named only where the DNA matches it firmly. Clone size is not always given. Where it is, it says once, few, many or a class for expanded clones.

TRBV2,TRBJ2-7,-,-,TGTGCCAGTTCGACCCTAAGCTTCTACGAGCAGTACTTC,CASSTLSFYEQYF
TRBV10-3,TRBJ1-1,-,-,TGTGCCATCAGTTACGTGCAGGTGTTCCACGAAGCTTTCTTT,CAISYVQVFHEAFF
TRBV5-4,TRBJ2-7,-,TRBD1,TGTGCCAGCAGCTTAGACCGGGACAGGGGGCGTTACGAGCAGTACTTC,CASSLDRDRGRYEQYF
TRBV6-4,TRBJ2-3,-,-,TGTGCCAGCAGTGAAGGCCGGGAGAATACAGATACGCAGTATTTT,CASSEGRENTDTQYF
TRBV15,TRBJ1-1,many,-,TGTGCCACCAGCAGAGAGGGGCGGGGTGGGGACACTGAAGCTTTCTTT,CATSREGRGGDTEAFF
TRBV7-8,TRBJ1-2,-,-,TGTGCCAGCAGCCCAAACGGGGACGGCTACACCTTC,CASSPNGDGYTF
TRBV10-3,TRBJ2-7,-,TRBD1,TGTGCCATCAGTGCGACAGGGGGCCTGAGGGCCTACGAGCAGTACTTC,CAISATGGLRAYEQYF
TRBV12-5,TRBJ2-1,-,-,TGTGCTAGTGGTTTGGTAACGGGACACACCCCGATTTTCTACAATGAGCAGTTCTTC,CASGLVTGHTPIFYNEQFF
TRBV6-5,TRBJ1-2,many,-,TGTGCCAGCAGTTACTCGACAGACTATGGCTACACCTTC,CASSYSTDYGYTF
TRBV7-9,TRBJ1-1,few,-,TGTGCCAGCAGCCCACCCCCCTACACTGAAGCTTTCTTT,CASSPPPYTEAFF
TRBV14,TRBJ1-6,-,-,TGTGCCAGCAGCCAAGATTTCGGGGACTCACCCCTCCACTTT,CASSQDFGDSPLHF
TRBV5-1,TRBJ2-5,-,TRBD2,TGCGCCAGCAGCTTGTATGCGGGAGGGTCGTATGAGACCCAGTACTTC,CASSLYAGGSYETQYF
TRBV19,TRBJ1-5,-,-,TGTGCCAGTAGTATCCCGACAACTAGCAATCAGCCCCAGCATTTT,CASSIPTTSNQPQHF
TRBV7-9,TRBJ2-1,-,TRBD1,TGTGCCAGCAGCTTGCTTGACAGGGGTCCGTTCTTC,CASSLLDRGPFF
TRBV7-9,TRBJ2-7,many,-,TGTGCCAGCAGCCCGGGTGAGGGTAGCCACGAGCAGTACTTC,CASSPGEGSHEQYF
TRBV6-6,TRBJ2-1,many,-,TGTGCCAGCAGGACCCAGGGGAGGGATGAGCAGTTCTTC,CASRTQGRDEQFF
TRBV20-1,TRBJ1-6,many,-,TGCAGTGCGTACACAGGCGGCTCGCATTCACCCCTCCACTTT,CSAYTGGSHSPLHF
TRBV20-1,TRBJ2-3,many,TRBD1,TGCAGTGCTATAGACAGGGTGGCAGATACGCAGTATTTT,CSAIDRVADTQYF
TRBV2,TRBJ2-7,many,-,TGTGCCAGTCTAACAGGGTACGAGCAGTACTTC,CASLTGYEQYF
TRBV18,TRBJ1-5,-,-,TGTGCCAGCTCCGGGGGGGGGAATAGCAATCAGCCCCAGCATTTT,CASSGGGNSNQPQHF
TRBV20-1,TRBJ1-1,once,-,TGCAGTGCTAGATCCCAGGCCCCGAACACTGAAGCGTTCTTT,CSARSQAPNTEAFF
TRBV7-9,TRBJ1-1,-,-,TGTGCCAGCAGCTTTGTGAAGAACACTGAAGCTTTCTTT,CASSFVKNTEAFF
TRBV7-9,TRBJ1-6,-,-,TGTGCCAGCAGCTCGCAACCGGGACATCTTAATTCACCCCTCCACTTT,CASSSQPGHLNSPLHF
TRBV14,TRBJ1-1,once,TRBD1,TGTGCCAGCAGTTTAGTCACAGGGGGCACTGAAGCTTTCTTT,CASSLVTGGTEAFF
TRBV7-3,TRBJ1-1,-,-,TGTGCCAGCAGCTTAAGGCCGGGGGGGCGCGGAGCTTTCTTT,CASSLRPGGRGAFF
TRBV7-9,TRBJ1-3,-,TRBD1,TGTGCCAGCAGCTTAAGACAGGGGGCGTCTGGAAACACCATATATTTT,CASSLRQGASGNTIYF
TRBV7-8,TRBJ2-3,-,-,TGTGCCAGCGATGATCGCACAGATACGCAGTATTTT,CASDDRTDTQYF
TRBV19,TRBJ2-7,-,-,TGTGCCACTACGGGAGTAAGCTACGAGCAGTACTTC,CATTGVSYEQYF
TRBV7-2,TRBJ1-1,-,-,TGTGCCAGCAGCCTCGTTAGCGGGGTACCAGCGCCTGAAGCTTTCTTT,CASSLVSGVPAPEAFF
TRBV5-5,TRBJ2-7,many,TRBD1,TGTGCCAGCAGCTTAGGCGGACAGGGGGCCTACGAGCAGTACTTC,CASSLGGQGAYEQYF
TRBV12-3/TRBV12-4,TRBJ1-1,many,-,TGTGCCAGCAGTCCCATCCCCCATGACGGGACAGAAGCTTTCTTT,CASSPIPHDGTEAFF
TRBV6-5,TRBJ1-6,-,-,TGTGTCAACACTGCTAATTCACCCCTCCACTTT,CVNTANSPLHF
TRBV10-3,TRBJ2-5,once,-,TGTGCCACCAGTGAGACCCCCAAGACAGGACATAAAGAGACCCAGTACTTC,CATSETPKTGHKETQYF
TRBV9,TRBJ1-3,many,TRBD1,TGTGCCAGCAGTCGACAGGGGGCATACTCTGGAAACACCATATATTTT,CASSRQGAYSGNTIYF
TRBV7-3,TRBJ2-7,-,-,TGTGCCAGCAGCTTAACTCTGGCAGGGACGACCTACGAGCAGTACTTC,CASSLTLAGTTYEQYF
TRBV20-1,TRBJ1-5,many,TRBD1,TGCAGTGCCAATACAGGGGGTGGGGGTCAGCCCCAGCATTTT,CSANTGGGGQPQHF
TRBV11-2,TRBJ1-3,many,TRBD1,TGTGCCAGCAGCTGGACAGGGAATTCGGGAAACACCATATATTTT,CASSWTGNSGNTIYF
TRBV10-3,TRBJ2-3,-,-,TGTGCCATCAGTGGTGGCACAGATACGCAGTATTTT,CAISGGTDTQYF
TRBV7-9,TRBJ2-1,few,-,TGTGCCAGCAGCCTTGAGAATGAGCAGTTCTTC,CASSLENEQFF
TRBV10-3,TRBJ2-2,-,-,TGTGCCAGCAGTGAAGTCGGAGGTTCCGGGGAGCTGTTTTTT,CASSEVGGSGELFF